Sequencing of this TCR beta chain was carried out in a study of early T cells in non-severe SARS-CoV-2 infection. About the research overall: Whole-blood bulk RNA, unsorted, was sequenced, and chains were unpaired.

At least ten counts were recorded for this clonotype. What it binds is unknown. V gave up 1 base and J gave up 2 bases, with 10 bases separating them. Germline-derived CDR1 and CDR2 are SGHAT and FQNNGV. The CDR3 is 15 residues long. Study-wide results and caveats: VDJdb matching skewed toward anti-spike CD8 responses, missing private and CD4 specificities.

Unique molecular identifier tags were affixed to discrete cDNA molecules. MiXCR, applied by TCRdb to the 5' RACE reads, yields one record per CDR3 protein. This table has over 50,000 distinct CDR3 sequences, over 10% appearing once. Sequenced material: whole blood. The receptor was isolated from an adult who was a healthcare worker with PCR-confirmed SARS-CoV-2 infection or an uninfected control (not recorded which). The chain joins TRBV11-2 to TRBJ2-3, with D perhaps assigned TRBD1 or TRBD2 (5 bases each). Here the CDR3 reads CASSLGQGPTDTQYF. In DNA form, the CDR3 reads TGTGCCAGCAGCTTAGGGCAGGGACCCACAGATACGCAGTATTTT.